One and the same sample provided the 25 T cell receptor beta chains below, sequenced in a study of long-term antiretroviral therapy in people with HIV. The assay, immunoSEQ v3.0, was run at survey level. Assay used: immunoSEQ multiplex PCR; TCRdb lists only in-frame clones, some missing. The table shows fewer than 35,000 clones, with around 78% occurring only once. The starting material was unsorted PBMCs, obtained 3.1 years after starting antiretroviral therapy. The receptors were sampled from a woman in her fifties or sixties with HIV.

J is TRBJ1-3 and V is TRBV5-1, with 7 bases identical to TRBD1. Germline loops: CDR1 SGHRS, CDR2 YFSETQ. The CDR3 covers 15 residues. V trimming: 4 bases; J trimming: 0 bases; junction bases outside the gene matches: 4. The CDR3 loop reads CASSMGTASGNTIYF. Written as DNA, the CDR3 is TGCGCCAGCAGCATGGGGACAGCCTCTGGAAACACCATATATTTT.

This sequence joins TRBV19 and TRBJ2-2; 7 nucleotides align to TRBD1. Germline values: CDR1 LNHDA, CDR2 SQIVND (reference sequence). This CDR3 comprises 15 residues. J lost 7 bases, V lost 4 bases, and 9 bases had no gene match. The CDR3 region has the DNA TGTGCCAGTAGTACCCCCGGACAGGCTGGCGGGGAGCTGTTTTTT. This translates into CASSTPGQAGGELFF.

The chain recombines TRBV6-1 with TRBJ2-5, with 7 bases that match TRBD1. V shed 8 bases and J 2 bases; nucleotides not matched to a gene: 2. CDR1 MNHNS and CDR2 SASEGT come from the germline V gene. The length of the CDR3 is 12 residues. The CDR3 DNA is TGTGCCAGCGGCAGGGGGCAAGAGACCCAGTACTTC. This codes for CASGRGQETQYF.

J is TRBJ1-1 and V is TRBV19, with D unclear. The CDR3 runs to 15 residues. In germline, CDR1 is LNHDA, CDR2 SQIVND (reference sequence). V gave up 3 bases and J gave up 1 base, with 12 bases separating them. The CDR3 here is CASSISDRQNTEAFF. DNA of the CDR3: TGTGCCAGTAGTATTTCGGACCGTCAGAACACTGAAGCTTTCTTT. Using reference TRBV19 and TRBJ1-1 for the parts outside the CDR3, the full variable domain is DGGITQSPKYLFRKEGQNVTLSCEQNLNHDAMYWYRQDPGQGLRLIYYSQIVNDFQKGDIAEGYSVSREKKESFPLTVTSAQKNPTAFYLCASSISDRQNTEAFFGQGTRLTVV.

V gene TRBV28 combines with J gene TRBJ2-4; D might be TRBD1 or TRBD2, each matching 6 bases. Per germline, CDR1 MDHEN and CDR2 SYDVKM. Trimming stripped 5 bases from V and 5 bases from J, with 16 bases between. The CDR3 totals 15 residues. The CDR3 reads CASSPRGALQNIQYF. CDR3 DNA sequence: TGTGCCAGCAGTCCTAGGGGGGCCCTTCAAAACATTCAGTACTTC.

The V and J genes are TRBV5-8 and TRBJ1-5; D is ambiguous. CDR3 length: 15 residues. With 4 bases removed from V and 0 bases from J, the gap between germline ends came to 11 bases. Germline V gene sequence: CDR1 SGHTS, CDR2 YDEGEE. In DNA form, the CDR3 reads TGTGCCAGCAGCCCTTACAGATATAGCAATCAGCCCCAGCATTTT. Its protein is CASSPYRYSNQPQHF.

The V call is TRBV7-3, the J call TRBJ2-7; D might be TRBD2 (6 bases). This CDR3 spans 16 amino acids. V lost 4 bases and J 1 base, leaving 17 bases between the germline ends. Germline V gene sequence: CDR1 SGHTA, CDR2 FQGTGA. CDR3 sequence (DNA): TGTGCCAGCAGCTCGATTACTAGCTTATGGTCCTACGAGCAGTACGTC. Residues: CASSSITSLWSYEQYV.

The chain links TRBV9 to TRBJ2-5, with D possibly being TRBD1 or TRBD2 (5 bases each). Trimming took off 4 bases at V and 6 bases at J, with 19 bases between the two ends. Germline lookup yields CDR1 SGDLS and CDR2 YYNGEE. The CDR3 covers 15 residues. The CDR3: CASSPLSGSGKTQYF. CDR3 DNA: TGTGCCAGCAGCCCCCTCTCAGGGAGTGGGAAGACCCAGTACTTC.

The CDR3 coding sequence is TGTGCCAGCTCACGGGAACCCAATTATGGCTACACCTTC. Amino acid sequence: CASSREPNYGYTF. The chain is built from TRBV18 and TRBJ1-2, with D unclear. In germline, CDR1 is KGHSH, CDR2 LQKENI. V lost 4 bases and J lost 5, with 11 bases in between. The length of the CDR3 is 13 residues.

V gene TRBV6-5 combines with J gene TRBJ1-3, with 8 bases fitting TRBD1. The CDR3 is 14 amino acids. The junction had 3 bases not matched to a gene; V was cut back by 6 bases and J by 2 bases. Looked up from germline, CDR1 is MNHEY and CDR2 is SVGAGI. For the CDR3, the DNA is TGTGCCAGCAGCCAGACAGGGGCTGGAAACACCATATATTTT. Amino acid sequence: CASSQTGAGNTIYF.

This clone ranks as medium-sized. The rearrangement uses TRBV28 and TRBJ2-2, with D maybe TRBD2 (6 bases). CDR1 is MDHEN, CDR2 SYDVKM, per germline. The CDR3 sequence is 14 residues long. V gave up 7 bases and J gave up 6 bases, with 15 bases separating them. The DNA for the CDR3 is TGTGCCAGCACCCTCTCGTGGGGGGCCGGGGAGCTGTTTTTT. Protein product: CASTLSWGAGELFF.

This chain joins TRBV4-1 and TRBJ2-2; 13 nucleotides agree with TRBD2. V shed 1 base, J shed 7 bases, and the junction held 3 bases outside the gene matches. CDR3 length: 16 amino acids. CDR1 is MGHRA, CDR2 YSYEKL, per germline. CDR3 loop: CASSQGTSGGVGELFF. The CDR3 region has the DNA TGCGCCAGCAGCCAAGGCACTAGCGGGGGGGTCGGGGAGCTGTTTTTT.

The chain employs TRBV5-8 and TRBJ2-1; D not certain. The CDR3 runs to 15 residues. The V gene lost 4 bases and the J gene lost 0 bases, with 11 bases spanning the gap. Germline CDR1 and CDR2: SGHTS and YDEGEE. The CDR3 DNA sequence: TGTGCCAGCAGCCAGGACGGAAGCTCCTACAATGAGCAGTTCTTC. Translated: CASSQDGSSYNEQFF.

The chain recombines TRBV4-1 with TRBJ1-2, with D possibly matching TRBD1 (6 bases). The germline V gene encodes CDR1 MGHRA and CDR2 YSYEKL. The V gene lost 1 base and the J gene lost 6 bases, with 9 bases spanning the gap. This CDR3 is built from 13 residues. DNA of the CDR3: TGCGCCAGCAGCCAAGCCTACAGGGATGGCTACACCTTC. Encoded protein: CASSQAYRDGYTF.

The chain is built from TRBV6-5 and TRBJ2-7; tentative D call: TRBD2 (6 bases). Deletions cut 4 bases from V and 2 bases from J, with 15 bases between. The germline V gene has CDR1 MNHEY and CDR2 SVGAGI. This CDR3 is 15 amino acids long. The CDR3 DNA sequence: TGTGCCAGCAGTTTCGGTGGGGGGATTCCCTACGAGCAGTACTTC. Amino acid sequence: CASSFGGGIPYEQYF.

This chain connects TRBV7-9 to TRBJ1-2, with D unclear. Germline CDR1 SEHNR, CDR2 FQNEAQ (reference sequence). The CDR3 contains 14 residues. Trimming removed 11 bases from V and 0 bases from J, with 16 bases in between. The CDR3, as DNA: TGTGCCGGAACCCCCGGCGGTGCTAACTATGGCTACACCTTC. Translation gives CAGTPGGANYGYTF.

The genes are TRBV27 and TRBJ2-1, with 7 bases that match TRBD1. This CDR3 contains 15 residues. After removal of 3 bases from V and 4 bases from J, the junction contained 6 bases not matched to a gene. Germline V gives CDR1 MNHEY, CDR2 SMNVEV (reference sequence). The CDR3 nucleotides read TGTGCCAGCAGTTTGACAGGGTTTAGATACAATGAGCAGTTCTTC. This encodes CASSLTGFRYNEQFF.

The V call is TRBV30, the J call TRBJ1-6, with D possibly TRBD1 on 5 matching bases. The V end was cut by 0 bases, the J end by 3 bases, with 6 bases between. Germline loops: CDR1 GTSNPN, CDR2 SVGIG (reference sequence). The CDR3 is 14 amino acids. Here the CDR3 reads CAWSVGRYNSPLHF. In DNA, the CDR3 is TGTGCCTGGAGTGTGGGGCGCTATAATTCACCCCTCCACTTT.

The V call is TRBV13, the J call TRBJ2-1; 11 bases agree with TRBD1. The germline CDR1 and CDR2 sequences are PRHDT and FYEKMQ (reference sequence). V shed 5 bases, J shed 4 bases, and the junction held 4 bases outside the gene matches. The CDR3 has 15 residues. CDR3 DNA: TGTGCCAGCAGCCCGGGACAGGGGGAGTACAATGAGCAGTTCTTC. Its translation is CASSPGQGEYNEQFF.

V and J are TRBV5-5 and TRBJ2-5, with no clear D. Trimming stripped 1 base from V and 5 bases from J, with 6 bases between. This CDR3 comprises 12 residues. CDR1 and CDR2 (germline): SGHKS, YYEKEE (reference sequence). Here the CDR3 reads CASSLMGETQYF. CDR3 coding DNA: TGTGCCAGCAGCTTGATGGGGGAGACCCAGTACTTC.

The chain joins TRBV6-1 to TRBJ2-7; weak D call: TRBD1 (5 bases). V dropped 5 bases and J dropped 4 bases, with 12 bases sitting between them. Germline V gives CDR1 MNHNS, CDR2 SASEGT. The CDR3 has 13 amino acids. CDR3 in amino acids: CASSRQRGYEQYF. CDR3 in DNA: TGTGCCAGCAGTCGACAAAGGGGTTACGAGCAGTACTTC.

This clone was picked up one time. The chain combines TRBV4-1 with TRBJ2-5, with 12 bases fitting TRBD2. Germline values: CDR1 MGHRA, CDR2 YSYEKL. This CDR3 comprises 16 residues. Germline trimming cut 1 base from V and 3 bases from J; bases unmatched to any gene: 3. The CDR3 spells CASSQVLAGGEETQYF. The DNA for the CDR3 is TGCGCCAGCAGCCAAGTACTAGCGGGGGGTGAAGAGACCCAGTACTTC.

This clone was found a few times. This sequence joins TRBV5-1 and TRBJ1-6; D unresolved. Trimming cost V 2 bases and J 7 bases, with 7 bases left between them. Per the germline V gene, CDR1 is SGHRS and CDR2 is YFSETQ. The CDR3 spans 13 residues. The CDR3 nucleotides read TGCGCCAGCAGCTTCACTGAAAATTCACCCCTCCACTTT. This encodes CASSFTENSPLHF. Supplemented by reference TRBV5-1 and TRBJ1-6, the full variable domain reads KAGVTQTPRYLIKTRGQQVTLSCSPISGHRSVSWYQQTPGQGLQFLFEYFSETQRNKGNFPGRFSGRQFSNSRSEMNVSTLELGDSALYLCASSFTENSPLHFGNGTRLTVT.

This chain connects TRBV6-6 to TRBJ2-3, with unresolved D. This CDR3 is 13 amino acids long. The ends were cut back, 5 bases at V and 4 bases at J, with 10 bases in the middle. Germline V gene data show CDR1 as MNHNY and CDR2 as SVGAGI (reference sequence). As DNA, the CDR3 is TGTGCCAGCAGTAGGGATTGGCCAGATACGCAGTATTTT. Its translation: CASSRDWPDTQYF.

This rearrangement joins TRBV5-1 to TRBJ2-3; the D gene is possibly TRBD1 (5 bases). Germline lookup yields CDR1 SGHRS and CDR2 YFSETQ. Trimming cost V 4 bases and J 7 bases, with 10 bases left between them. This CDR3 is 12 amino acids long. CDR3 region: CASSRGQNTQYF. CDR3 sequence (DNA): TGCGCCAGCAGCAGGGGCCAGAATACGCAGTATTTT.